This is a list of T cell receptor beta chains from one sample in a study of T cell repertoires in cytomegalovirus infection. TCRdb reprocessed the reads with MiXCR, giving one entry per CDR3 protein. The data hold hundreds of thousands of distinct CDR3 sequences, with around 32% observed a single time. These receptors' antigens are unknown. This specimen was cultured CD8+ T cells from PBMCs, taken from culture after CMV antigen stimulation. These receptor sequences come from a human donor in good health (CMV status not recorded). Some clones in this sample may be carry-over from other donors' samples. The CDR3 runs from the conserved cysteine through the conserved F or W. D genes are given only for firm matches. Clone size is shown for a subset of rows, as once, few, many or a class of expanded clone.

J: TRBJ2-2; D: TRBD2; size: few; V: TRBV7-8; CDR3: CASSSPGGADGELFF; DNA: TGTGCCAGCAGCAGCCCCGGGGGGGCGGACGGGGAGCTGTTTTTT
J: TRBJ2-1; D: .; size: .; V: TRBV5-5; CDR3: CASSLASEGNEQFF; DNA: TGTGCCAGCAGCTTGGCTAGCGAGGGAAATGAGCAGTTCTTC
J: TRBJ2-1; D: TRBD2; size: few; V: TRBV10-3; CDR3: CALSGGYYNEQFF; DNA: TGTGCCCTTAGCGGGGGATATTACAATGAGCAGTTCTTC
J: TRBJ2-5; D: TRBD1; size: .; V: TRBV7-9; CDR3: CASSLGLAGQGRETQYF; DNA: TGTGCCAGCAGCTTAGGGCTTGCCGGACAGGGGAGGGAGACCCAGTACTTC
J: TRBJ2-1; D: .; size: many; V: TRBV6-5; CDR3: CASSYSVYNEQFF; DNA: TGTGCCAGCAGTTATTCAGTTTACAATGAGCAGTTCTTC
J: TRBJ2-3; D: .; size: .; V: TRBV6-6; CDR3: CASSYSEDASTDTQYF; DNA: TGTGCCAGCAGTTACTCCGAGGACGCCAGCACAGATACGCAGTATTTT
J: TRBJ2-1; D: .; size: .; V: TRBV10-3; CDR3: CAISEGQQAYNEQFF; DNA: TGTGCCATCAGCGAAGGACAGCAGGCATACAATGAGCAGTTCTTC
J: TRBJ2-1; D: TRBD2; size: many; V: TRBV7-2; CDR3: CASSPISGGSYNEQFF; DNA: TGTGCCAGCAGCCCGATCAGCGGGGGCTCCTACAATGAGCAGTTCTTC
J: TRBJ2-5; D: .; size: .; V: TRBV4-1; CDR3: CASSHTGLMETQYF; DNA: TGCGCCAGCAGCCATACAGGGTTGATGGAGACCCAGTACTTC
J: TRBJ2-3; D: .; size: .; V: TRBV7-9; CDR3: CASSLPPWRASTDTQYF; DNA: TGTGCCAGCAGCTTACCCCCATGGAGAGCTAGCACAGATACGCAGTATTTT
J: TRBJ1-5; D: .; size: few; V: TRBV12-3/TRBV12-4; CDR3: CASSLARRDQPQHF; DNA: TGTGCCAGCAGTTTAGCCCGGAGGGATCAGCCCCAGCATTTT
J: TRBJ2-1; D: TRBD2; size: .; V: TRBV7-2; CDR3: CASSLAGGHTSYNEQFF; DNA: TGTGCCAGCAGTTTAGCGGGGGGGCACACGTCCTACAATGAGCAGTTCTTC
J: TRBJ2-1; D: .; size: .; V: TRBV12-3/TRBV12-4; CDR3: CASSPLEGGIHNEQFF; DNA: TGTGCCAGCAGTCCCCTGGAGGGAGGAATACACAATGAGCAGTTCTTC
J: TRBJ2-5; D: TRBD2; size: .; V: TRBV28; CDR3: CASRTLLAGGPETQYF; DNA: TGTGCCAGCAGGACCCTCCTAGCGGGGGGGCCAGAGACCCAGTACTTC
J: TRBJ2-5; D: .; size: .; V: TRBV4-2; CDR3: CASSHRTVGQETQYF; DNA: TGTGCCAGCAGCCACAGGACAGTGGGTCAAGAGACCCAGTACTTC
J: TRBJ1-4; D: .; size: .; V: TRBV6-1; CDR3: CASATTNEKLFF; DNA: TGTGCCAGCGCCACAACTAATGAAAAACTGTTTTTT
J: TRBJ1-2; D: .; size: .; V: TRBV18; CDR3: CASSPPDTPYYGYTF; DNA: TGTGCCAGCTCACCGCCGGACACACCATACTATGGCTACACCTTC
J: TRBJ1-1; D: .; size: many; V: TRBV7-6; CDR3: CASSLGGGNAFF; DNA: TGTGCCAGCAGCCTGGGGGGGGGGAACGCTTTCTTT
J: TRBJ1-2; D: TRBD1; size: many; V: TRBV7-8; CDR3: CASSLARTGSLSGYTF; DNA: TGTGCCAGCAGCTTAGCCCGGACAGGGAGTTTAAGTGGCTACACCTTC
J: TRBJ2-1; D: .; size: many; V: TRBV5-6; CDR3: CASSSLRNEQFF; DNA: TGTGCCAGCAGCTCCTTGAGGAATGAGCAGTTCTTC
J: TRBJ1-1; D: .; size: .; V: TRBV27; CDR3: CASSLQRPCCTEAFF; DNA: TGTGCCAGCAGTCTACAAAGGCCCTGTTGCACTGAAGCTTTCTTT
J: TRBJ2-3; D: TRBD2; size: .; V: TRBV6-2/TRBV6-3; CDR3: CASSYPTSGGAPDTQYF; DNA: TGTGCCAGCAGTTACCCGACTAGCGGGGGGGCCCCAGATACGCAGTATTTT